A selection of T cell receptor beta chains follows, all from one sample in a study of spatial heterogeneity in lung cancer. TCRdb used MiXCR to reprocess the 5' RACE reads, holding one entry per CDR3 protein. Of approximately 100,000 distinct CDR3 sequences listed, approximately 19% were seen once; the top ten hold 21%. The sequenced sample was PBMCs, obtained at follow-up. These receptors were obtained from a male donor with early-stage non-small cell lung cancer. The CDR3 runs from the conserved cysteine through the conserved F or W. Each record gives: clone size, J gene, V gene, D gene, CDR3 protein, CDR3 DNA. D genes are given only for firm matches. Expanded clones are given a class, and other clones once, few, many or no size at all.

>many|TRBJ2-3|TRBV27|-
CASSLRQGTDTQYF
TGTGCCAGCAGTTTAAGACAGGGCACAGATACGCAGTATTTT
>many|TRBJ2-3|TRBV10-3|TRBD1
CAISESEFEWTGGEDTQYF
TGTGCCATCAGTGAGTCGGAATTCGAGTGGACAGGGGGCGAAGATACGCAGTATTTT
>many|TRBJ2-3|TRBV10-2|-
CATGLPGADTQYF
TGCGCCACCGGACTGCCGGGGGCAGATACGCAGTATTTT
>few|TRBJ1-1|TRBV6-1|-
CASSDWSTAFF
TGTGCCAGCAGCGATTGGTCGACCGCTTTCTTT
>few|TRBJ2-6|TRBV9|-
CASSHQGGANVLTF
TGTGCCAGCAGCCACCAGGGCGGGGCCAACGTCCTGACTTTC
>-|TRBJ2-1|TRBV2|-
CASTGGGAINEQFF
TGTGCCAGCACGGGGGGCGGAGCGATCAATGAGCAGTTCTTC
>-|TRBJ2-1|TRBV30|TRBD2
CAWSPSGRAYNEQFF
TGTGCCTGGAGTCCTAGCGGGAGGGCCTACAATGAGCAGTTCTTC
>few|TRBJ1-5|TRBV3-1|-
CASSLRVSNQPQHF
TGTGCCAGCAGCCTCCGGGTTAGCAATCAGCCCCAGCATTTT
>-|TRBJ2-5|TRBV5-1|-
CASSLSSWETQYF
TGCGCCAGCAGCTTGTCGAGTTGGGAGACCCAGTACTTC
>few|TRBJ1-3|TRBV5-8|-
CASSLGVGAGNTIYF
TGTGCCAGCAGCTTGGGAGTAGGGGCTGGAAACACCATATATTTT
>few|TRBJ2-1|TRBV6-1|TRBD2
CASSARLAGQSNEQFF
TGTGCCAGCAGTGCTAGACTAGCGGGACAGAGCAATGAGCAGTTCTTC
>-|TRBJ1-1|TRBV3-1|-
CASSPWTSETEAFF
TGTGCCAGCAGCCCCTGGACTAGCGAGACTGAAGCTTTCTTT
>-|TRBJ2-2|TRBV3-1|TRBD2
CASSPLFERENTGELFF
TGTGCCAGCAGCCCTCTTTTCGAGCGGGAGAACACCGGGGAGCTGTTTTTT
>-|TRBJ2-2|TRBV2|TRBD2
CASSRGLARNTGELFF
TGTGCCAGCAGTCGAGGACTAGCGAGGAACACCGGGGAGCTGTTTTTT
>-|TRBJ2-2|TRBV6-5|-
CASSLKFLARGGYTGELFF
TGTGCCAGCAGTTTAAAATTTTTGGCGCGGGGAGGTTATACCGGGGAGCTGTTTTTT
>-|TRBJ1-1|TRBV9|-
CASSGGPASRGTEAFF
TGTGCCAGCAGCGGTGGCCCGGCTTCCCGGGGCACTGAAGCTTTCTTT
>few|TRBJ2-5|TRBV30|-
CAWSVRTVSQETQYF
TGTGCCTGGAGTGTACGGACGGTTAGTCAAGAGACCCAGTACTTC
>-|TRBJ2-2|TRBV12-3/TRBV12-4|-
CASSHGTLNTGELFF
TGTGCCAGCAGTCATGGGACCCTGAACACCGGGGAGCTGTTTTTT
>-|TRBJ2-1|TRBV20-1|TRBD2
CSAIKREGRSYNEQFF
TGCAGTGCGATAAAGCGGGAGGGCCGGTCCTACAATGAGCAGTTCTTC
>few|TRBJ2-5|TRBV3-1|-
CASSQEGGQETQYF
TGTGCCAGCAGCCAAGAAGGGGGGCAAGAGACCCAGTACTTC
>-|TRBJ1-2|TRBV11-2|TRBD1
CASSHGTALYGYTF
TGTGCCAGCAGCCATGGGACAGCTTTATATGGCTACACCTTC
>few|TRBJ1-2|TRBV10-3|-
CAIGTGSGGYTF
TGTGCCATCGGGACGGGTTCCGGGGGCTACACCTTC
>-|TRBJ1-2|TRBV24-1|-
CATSEGSYGYTF
TGTGCCACCAGTGAGGGGTCCTATGGCTACACCTTC
>few|TRBJ2-1|TRBV6-1|-
CASRRDLRDEQFF
TGTGCCAGCAGGAGGGACTTAAGGGATGAGCAGTTCTTC
>few|TRBJ1-1|TRBV7-8|TRBD1
CASSLGRTGDRNTEAFF
TGTGCCAGCAGCTTAGGCCGGACAGGAGATAGGAACACTGAAGCTTTCTTT
>few|TRBJ1-3|TRBV2|-
CASSGIRNSGNTIYF
TGTGCCAGCAGTGGTATCAGGAACTCTGGAAACACCATATATTTT
>-|TRBJ2-3|TRBV6-2/TRBV6-3|-
CASTSRGQSGATDTQYF
TGTGCCAGCACCTCAAGGGGTCAATCCGGGGCCACAGATACGCAGTATTTT
>-|TRBJ1-6|TRBV3-1|TRBD1
CASSPRTGGGPNSPLHF
TGTGCCAGCAGCCCCCGGACAGGGGGCGGCCCAAATTCACCCCTCCACTTT
>many|TRBJ2-7|TRBV12-3/TRBV12-4|-
CASSLETESYEQYF
TGTGCCAGCAGTTTGGAGACAGAGTCCTACGAGCAGTACTTC
>many|TRBJ2-1|TRBV19|TRBD2
CASSPSGGAYNEQFF
TGTGCCAGTAGTCCTAGCGGGGGAGCCTACAATGAGCAGTTCTTC
>-|TRBJ1-1|TRBV2|-
CASTARMNTEAFF
TGTGCCAGCACAGCGAGGATGAACACTGAAGCTTTCTTT
>many|TRBJ2-7|TRBV29-1|TRBD2
CSVMTSGNHEQYF
TGCAGCGTTATGACTAGCGGGAACCACGAGCAGTACTTC
>few|TRBJ2-1|TRBV20-1|-
CSAWRAGNEQFF
TGCAGTGCCTGGCGGGCAGGCAATGAGCAGTTCTTC
>few|TRBJ1-2|TRBV5-1|TRBD1
CASSTQPDRADGYTF
TGCGCCAGCAGCACACAACCTGACAGGGCAGATGGCTACACCTTC
>many|TRBJ2-5|TRBV7-9|-
CASSQQETQYF
TGTGCCAGCAGCCAACAAGAGACCCAGTACTTC
>few|TRBJ2-5|TRBV6-1|-
CASSEQGYQETQYF
TGTGCCAGCAGTGAACAGGGGTACCAAGAGACCCAGTACTTC
>-|TRBJ2-7|TRBV27|-
CVSSLNGFYEQYF
TGTGTCAGCAGTTTGAACGGTTTCTACGAGCAGTACTTC
>few|TRBJ2-7|TRBV6-5|TRBD1
CASSAQGAREQYF
TGTGCCAGCAGTGCACAGGGGGCTAGAGAGCAGTACTTC
>-|TRBJ2-7|TRBV5-1|TRBD1
CASSLRWDSSYEQYF
TGCGCCAGCAGCCTCCGTTGGGACAGCTCCTACGAGCAGTACTTC
>few|TRBJ2-2|TRBV27|-
CASSSTGNTGELFF
TGTGCCAGCAGTTCAACAGGGAACACCGGGGAGCTGTTTTTT
>-|TRBJ1-1|TRBV3-1|TRBD1
CASSQELLLTGDTEAFF
TGTGCCAGCAGCCAAGAACTGCTCCTGACAGGGGATACTGAAGCTTTCTTT
>few|TRBJ1-1|TRBV7-7|-
CASSLITGMNTEAFF
TGTGCCAGCAGCTTAATTACAGGGATGAACACTGAAGCTTTCTTT
>-|TRBJ2-3|TRBV12-3/TRBV12-4|-
CASSLDGFLDTQYF
TGTGCCAGCAGTTTAGATGGATTTCTGGATACGCAGTATTTT
>-|TRBJ1-2|TRBV7-9|TRBD1
CASSPWTGKNYGYTF
TGTGCCAGCAGCCCTTGGACAGGGAAAAACTATGGCTACACCTTC
>-|TRBJ2-5|TRBV20-1|TRBD2
CSASRTSGSWETQYF
TGCAGTGCTAGCCGGACTAGCGGGAGCTGGGAGACCCAGTACTTC
>many|TRBJ2-1|TRBV7-2|-
CASSFADEQFF
TGTGCCAGCAGCTTTGCGGATGAGCAGTTCTTC
>-|TRBJ2-4|TRBV20-1|TRBD2
CSARGTSGRGRNIQYF
TGCAGTGCTAGAGGGACTAGCGGGAGGGGGAGGAACATTCAGTACTTC
>-|TRBJ1-3|TRBV15|-
CATSRDATSSGNTIYF
TGTGCCACCAGCAGAGATGCGACGAGCTCTGGAAACACCATATATTTT
>few|TRBJ1-1|TRBV30|TRBD1
CALRTGMVNTEAFF
TGTGCCTTAAGGACAGGGATGGTGAACACTGAAGCTTTCTTT
>few|TRBJ2-3|TRBV7-3|-
CASSLNPGDNTDTQYF
TGTGCCAGCAGCTTAAATCCCGGCGACAACACAGATACGCAGTATTTT
>-|TRBJ1-2|TRBV6-2/TRBV6-3|TRBD1
CASSRGTGLGYTF
TGTGCCAGCAGTCGGGGGACAGGGCTTGGCTACACCTTC
>few|TRBJ1-1|TRBV25-1|-
CASRLTANTEAFF
TGTGCCAGCAGACTGACGGCGAACACTGAAGCTTTCTTT
>-|TRBJ2-5|TRBV5-1|TRBD1
CASSSRDSIMYQETQYF
TGCGCCAGCAGCTCCCGGGACAGCATAATGTACCAAGAGACCCAGTACTTC
>many|TRBJ1-2|TRBV6-2/TRBV6-3|-
CASSYDPRYGYTF
TGTGCCAGCAGTTACGACCCCCGCTATGGCTACACCTTC
>-|TRBJ2-3|TRBV20-1|TRBD2
CSANPGEGPDTQYF
TGCAGTGCTAACCCCGGGGAGGGTCCTGATACGCAGTATTTT
>once|TRBJ2-7|TRBV7-8|-
CASNLDPYEQYF
TGTGCCAGCAACCTGGACCCTTACGAGCAGTACTTC
>few|TRBJ1-1|TRBV7-9|TRBD1
CASSRQGNMNTEAFF
TGTGCCAGCAGCAGACAGGGGAACATGAACACTGAAGCTTTCTTT
>-|TRBJ2-1|TRBV20-1|-
CSTQGPTQQFF
TGCAGCACACAGGGACCAACCCAGCAGTTCTTC
>-|TRBJ2-3|TRBV7-2|TRBD2
CASSARLAGTDTQYF
TGTGCCAGCAGCGCCCGACTAGCGGGGACAGATACGCAGTATTTT